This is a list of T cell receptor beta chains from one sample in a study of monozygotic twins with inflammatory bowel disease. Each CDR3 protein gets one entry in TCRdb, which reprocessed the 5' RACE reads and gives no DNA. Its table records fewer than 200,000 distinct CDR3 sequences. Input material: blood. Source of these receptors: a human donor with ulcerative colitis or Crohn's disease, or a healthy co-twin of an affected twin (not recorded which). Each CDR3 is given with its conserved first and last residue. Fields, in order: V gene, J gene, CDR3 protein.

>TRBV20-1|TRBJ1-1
CSAIVGGRNTEAFF
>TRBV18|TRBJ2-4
CASSARDRVEAKNIQYF
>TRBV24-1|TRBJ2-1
CATSDRGGSYNEQFF
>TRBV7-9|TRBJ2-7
CASSYSGRPQQYF
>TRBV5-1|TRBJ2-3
CASSAGLAGDTDTQYF
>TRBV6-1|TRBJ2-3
CASRLTGGSTDTQYF
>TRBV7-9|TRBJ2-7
CASSFYGQASYEQYF
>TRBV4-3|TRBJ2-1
CASSQDSPLAANYNEQFF
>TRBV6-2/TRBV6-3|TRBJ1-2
CASSYNSNYGYTF
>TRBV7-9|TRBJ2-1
CASSLGAGTYNEQFF
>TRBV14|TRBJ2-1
CASSRLAGGSYNEQFF
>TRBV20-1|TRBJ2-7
CSARDLNSGSEVGQYF
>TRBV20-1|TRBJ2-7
CSARSRTGGTYEQYF